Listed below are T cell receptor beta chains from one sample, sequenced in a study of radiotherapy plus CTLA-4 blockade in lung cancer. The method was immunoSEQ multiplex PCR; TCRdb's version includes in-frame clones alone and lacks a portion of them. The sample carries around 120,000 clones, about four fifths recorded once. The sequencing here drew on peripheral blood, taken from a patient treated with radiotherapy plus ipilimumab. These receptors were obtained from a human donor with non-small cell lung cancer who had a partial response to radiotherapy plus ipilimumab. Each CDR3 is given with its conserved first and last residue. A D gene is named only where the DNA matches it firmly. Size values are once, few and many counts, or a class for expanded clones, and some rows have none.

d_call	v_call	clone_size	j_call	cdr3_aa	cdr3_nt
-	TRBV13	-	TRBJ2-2	CASSLRAVNTGELFF	TGTGCCAGCAGCTTAAGAGCGGTTAACACCGGGGAGCTGTTTTTT
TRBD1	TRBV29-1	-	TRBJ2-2	CSVNRGNTGELFF	TGCAGCGTTAACAGGGGGAACACCGGGGAGCTGTTTTTT
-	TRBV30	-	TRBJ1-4	CAWSVRAGKLFF	TGTGCCTGGAGTGTGAGGGCCGGAAAACTGTTTTTT
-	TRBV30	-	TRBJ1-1	CAWSVRENTEAFF	TGTGCCTGGAGTGTACGGGAGAACACTGAAGCTTTCTTT
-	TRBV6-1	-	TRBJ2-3	CASREAGTETDTQYF	TGTGCCAGCAGGGAAGCCGGGACTGAGACAGATACGCAGTATTTT
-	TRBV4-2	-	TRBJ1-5	CASSQGAQGNQPQHF	TGTGCCAGCAGCCAAGGAGCGCAGGGTAATCAGCCCCAGCATTTT
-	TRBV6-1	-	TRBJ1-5	CASSEMGAEGYQPQHF	TGTGCCAGCAGTGAAATGGGGGCCGAGGGGTATCAGCCCCAGCATTTT
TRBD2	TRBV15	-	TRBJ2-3	CATREGGPFTDTQYF	TGTGCCACCAGGGAGGGAGGGCCCTTCACAGATACGCAGTATTTT
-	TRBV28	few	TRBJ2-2	CASSPHTGPGELFF	TGTGCCAGCAGCCCTCACACAGGTCCCGGGGAGCTGTTTTTT
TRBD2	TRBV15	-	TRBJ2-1	CATSRSPKVSGGGFNEQFF	TGTGCCACCAGCAGATCCCCGAAGGTTAGCGGGGGGGGATTCAATGAGCAGTTCTTC
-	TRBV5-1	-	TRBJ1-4	CASSLGAGDEKLFF	TGCGCCAGCAGCTTGGGGGCGGGTGATGAAAAACTGTTTTTT
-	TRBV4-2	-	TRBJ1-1	CASSQEGRGVTFF	TGTGCCAGCAGCCAAGAGGGACGGGGGGTAACTTTCTTT
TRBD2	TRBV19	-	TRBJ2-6	CASSNLSGSLAGANVLTF	TGTGCCAGTAGTAACCTTAGCGGGAGTTTAGCTGGGGCCAACGTCCTGACTTTC
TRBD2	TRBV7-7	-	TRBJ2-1	CASSLELAGINSYNEQFF	TGTGCTAGCAGCTTAGAACTAGCGGGAATAAACTCCTACAATGAGCAGTTCTTC
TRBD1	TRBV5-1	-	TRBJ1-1	CASSLVRTGQTENTEAFF	TGCGCCAGCAGCTTGGTGAGGACAGGTCAAACGGAGAACACTGAAGCTTTCTTT
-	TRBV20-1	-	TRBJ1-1	CSAKGDTEAFF	TGCAGTGCCAAAGGGGACACTGAAGCTTTCTTT
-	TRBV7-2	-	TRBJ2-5	CASSLAGAAQETQYF	TGTGCCAGCAGCTTAGCGGGGGCAGCCCAAGAGACCCAGTACTTC
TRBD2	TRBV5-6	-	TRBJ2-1	CASSSIAGYNEQFF	TGTGCCAGCAGCTCAATAGCGGGGTACAATGAGCAGTTCTTC
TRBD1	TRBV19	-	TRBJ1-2	CASSIPGQGAGGYTF	TGTGCCAGTAGTATCCCGGGACAGGGGGCCGGTGGCTACACCTTC
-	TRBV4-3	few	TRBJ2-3	CASSQTPGSTDTQYF	TGCGCCAGCAGCCAGACGCCAGGGAGCACAGATACGCAGTATTTT
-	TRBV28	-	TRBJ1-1	CASSFEYATRGGDTEAFF	TGTGCCAGCAGTTTCGAGTACGCGACCAGGGGAGGGGACACTGAAGCTTTCTTT
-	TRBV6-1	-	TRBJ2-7	CASSEAPQGPWQYF	TGTGCCAGCAGTGAAGCGCCCCAGGGCCCATGGCAGTACTTC
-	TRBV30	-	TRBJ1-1	CAWSRSEAFF	TGTGCCTGGAGTAGGAGTGAAGCTTTCTTT
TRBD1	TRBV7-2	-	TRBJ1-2	CASSLVLTGGYTF	TGTGCCAGCAGCTTAGTTCTGACAGGGGGCTACACCTTC
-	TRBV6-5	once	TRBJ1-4	CASSLRVLEKLFF	TGTGCCAGCAGCCTCCGGGTCCTTGAAAAACTGTTTTTT
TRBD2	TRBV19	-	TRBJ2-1	CASSIGTSGAYNEQFF	TGTGCCAGTAGTATAGGGACTAGCGGAGCCTACAATGAGCAGTTCTTC
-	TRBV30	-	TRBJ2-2	CAWGPGDRMTGELFF	TGTGCCTGGGGCCCGGGGGACAGAATGACCGGGGAGCTGTTTTTT
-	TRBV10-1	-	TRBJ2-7	CASSDGSEQYF	TGCGCCAGCAGTGACGGGAGTGAGCAGTACTTC
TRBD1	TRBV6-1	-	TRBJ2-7	CASSESWDSGGYF	TGTGCCAGCAGTGAATCGTGGGACAGCGGCGGGTACTTC
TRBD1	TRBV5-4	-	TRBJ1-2	CASREQGGDGYTF	TGTGCCAGCAGGGAACAGGGGGGAGATGGCTACACCTTC
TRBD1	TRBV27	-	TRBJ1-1	CASSRPQGGSLLPEAFF	TGTGCCAGCAGTCGGCCACAGGGGGGTAGCCTCCTCCCTGAAGCTTTCTTT
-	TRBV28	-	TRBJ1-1	CASSPPNYTEAFF	TGTGCCAGCAGTCCTCCAAACTACACTGAAGCTTTCTTT
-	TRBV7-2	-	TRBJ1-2	CASSFYRVETYGYTF	TGTGCCAGCAGCTTTTACAGGGTAGAAACCTATGGCTACACCTTC
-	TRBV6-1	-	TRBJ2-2	CASRIPWSGELFF	TGTGCCAGCAGGATACCCTGGAGCGGGGAGCTGTTTTTT
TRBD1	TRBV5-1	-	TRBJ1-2	CASSSGQGASGYTF	TGCGCCAGCAGCTCGGGACAGGGGGCTAGTGGCTACACTTTC
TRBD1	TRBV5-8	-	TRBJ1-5	CASTPGQGVQPQHF	TGTGCCAGCACCCCGGGACAGGGCGTTCAGCCCCAGCATTTT
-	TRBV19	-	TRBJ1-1	CASTEGFMNTEAFF	TGTGCCAGTACCGAGGGCTTTATGAACACTGAAGCTTTCTTT
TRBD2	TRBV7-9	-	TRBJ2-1	CASGGVGRSRGEQFF	TGTGCCAGCGGGGGGGTCGGACGGAGCCGGGGGGAGCAGTTCTTC
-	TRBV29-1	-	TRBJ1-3	CSVEEQPVSGNTIYF	TGCAGCGTTGAGGAACAGCCAGTCTCTGGAAACACCATATATTTT
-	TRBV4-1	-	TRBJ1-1	CASSPPLTGMNTEAFF	TGCGCCAGCAGCCCTCCACTGACAGGTATGAACACTGAAGCTTTCTTT
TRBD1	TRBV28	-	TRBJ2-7	CASSLDQGALLNEQYF	TGTGCCAGCAGCCTCGACCAGGGGGCTCTGTTGAACGAGCAGTACTTC
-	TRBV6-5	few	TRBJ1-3	CASTRGGRGNTIYF	TGTGCCAGCACCAGAGGGGGTAGGGGAAACACCATATATTTT
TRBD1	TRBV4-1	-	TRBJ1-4	CASSQEPGTGLKLFF	TGCGCCAGCAGCCAAGAACCCGGGACAGGCCTAAAACTGTTTTTT
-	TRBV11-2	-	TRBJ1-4	CASSTRAGTFNEKLFF	TGTGCCAGCAGCACCCGAGCGGGGACCTTTAATGAAAAACTGTTTTTT